The 22 T cell receptor beta chains below come from one sample, sequenced in a study of T cell responses to AZD1222 COVID-19 vaccine. Libraries were prepared by immunoSEQ multiplex PCR; TCRdb keeps only in-frame clonotypes and omits some of them. The repertoire holds about 100,000 clones, with about 94% as singletons. Source: peripheral blood, taken on day 0 of AZD1222 vaccination. All receptors derive from an adult in good health.

V is TRBV27 and J is TRBJ2-7; D unclear. In germline, CDR1 is MNHEY, CDR2 SMNVEV (reference sequence). The CDR3 sequence is 12 residues long. V lost 10 bases, J lost 0 bases, and 10 bases lay in between. The CDR3 protein is CATTGASYEQYF. CDR3 nucleotides: TGTGCCACGACCGGAGCCTCCTACGAGCAGTACTTC.

The table lists this clone with a count of one. This CDR3 is CASSQEPGQGYGYTF. The DNA of the CDR3 is TGTGCCAGCAGCCAAGAACCGGGACAGGGCTATGGCTACACCTTC. The V and J genes are TRBV3-1 (or the pseudogene TRBV3-2) and TRBJ1-2; 9 bases fit TRBD1. V trimming: 0 bases; J trimming: 4 bases; junction bases outside the gene matches: 3. CDR1 is LGHDT and CDR2 is YNNKEL in the germline V gene (reference sequence). This CDR3 region has 15 residues.

CDR3 loop: CASSLGQGILYGYTF. CDR3 bases: TGTGCCAGCAGCTTGGGACAGGGGATCTTATATGGCTACACCTTC. The chain employs TRBV7-2 and TRBJ1-2; 10 bases are a match to TRBD1. This CDR3 is 15 amino acids long. Losses at the gene ends were 3 bases for V and 5 bases for J; bases not matched to a gene: 6. Germline lookup yields CDR1 SGHTA and CDR2 FQGNSA.

A word on this clone: The sample contains more than one DNA sequence encoding this CDR3. This chain uses TRBV28 with TRBJ2-6; TRBD1 or TRBD2 may be the D gene (5 bases each). Germline V lookup: CDR1 MDHEN, CDR2 SYDVKM. This CDR3 comprises 15 residues. The V end lost 2 bases, the J end lost 1 base, and 6 bases lay between the germline ends. This CDR3 is CASSLGGSGANVLTF. The CDR3 coding sequence is TGTGCCAGCAGTTTAGGGGGATCTGGGGCCAACGTCCTGACTTTC. The variable domain in full, with the rest retrieved from reference TRBV28 and TRBJ2-6, is DVKVTQSSRYLVKRTGEKVFLECVQDMDHENMFWYRQDPGLGLRLIYFSYDVKMKEKGDIPEGYSVSREKKERFSLILESASTNQTSMYLCASSLGGSGANVLTFGAGSRLTVL.

The chain employs TRBV18 and TRBJ1-6; 7 bases fit TRBD1. J lost 5 bases, V lost 4 bases, and 5 bases had no gene match. CDR1 is KGHSH, CDR2 LQKENI, per germline. The CDR3 contains 15 residues. The chain's CDR3 is CASSQGANNNSPLHF. The CDR3 nucleotides are TGTGCCAGCTCACAGGGGGCGAATAATAATTCACCCCTCCACTTT.

The genes are TRBV4-1 and TRBJ2-7; 8 positions agree with TRBD1. Germline assignment: CDR1 MGHRA and CDR2 YSYEKL. The CDR3 is 14 amino acids. Trimming at V came to 4 bases and at J to 3 bases, leaving 5 bases not matched to a gene. The CDR3 sequence is CASSPTGQGYEQYF. CDR3 DNA: TGCGCCAGCAGCCCGACTGGACAGGGCTACGAGCAGTACTTC.

The V call is TRBV7-2, the J call TRBJ2-1; D ambiguous. Deletions cut 5 bases from V and 8 bases from J, with 10 bases between. Germline V gives CDR1 SGHTA, CDR2 FQGNSA. The CDR3 totals 12 residues. The DNA of the CDR3 is TGTGCCAGCAGCCCGAGTATCTATGAGCAGTTCTTC. Amino acids: CASSPSIYEQFF.

In this sample, this clone turned up a few times. The same CDR3 also results from other DNA sequences found in this sample. This rearrangement joins TRBV19 to TRBJ1-1; no reliable D call. The CDR3 has 11 residues. The germline V gene has CDR1 LNHDA and CDR2 SQIVND (reference sequence). The V gene lost 6 bases and the J gene lost 0 bases, with 2 bases spanning the gap. CDR3 loop: CASRLNTEAFF. CDR3 nucleotides: TGTGCCAGTAGGTTGAACACTGAAGCTTTCTTT.

The CDR3 here is CSVDLGGYTF. CDR3 in DNA: TGCAGCGTTGACCTCGGTGGCTACACCTTC. The rearrangement links TRBV29-1 to TRBJ1-2; D unresolved. Deletions cut 3 bases from V and 7 bases from J, with 6 bases between. The CDR3 loop spans 10 amino acids. CDR1 SQVTM and CDR2 ANQGSEA come from the germline V gene.

The rearrangement links TRBV14 to TRBJ1-5; a weak D match, TRBD1 (5 bases). Trimming removed 4 bases at V and 0 bases at J, with 16 bases between. CDR1 and CDR2 from the germline V gene are SGHDN and FVKESK. This CDR3 is built from 17 residues. This CDR3 reads CASSLKGRDYSNQPQHF. The DNA for the CDR3 is TGTGCCAGCAGCCTCAAGGGAAGGGACTATAGCAATCAGCCCCAGCATTTT. Supplemented by reference TRBV14 and TRBJ1-5, the full variable domain reads EAGVTQFPSHSVIEKGQTVTLRCDPISGHDNLYWYRRVMGKEIKFLLHFVKESKQDESGMPNNRFLAERTGGTYSTLKVQPAELEDSGVYFCASSLKGRDYSNQPQHFGDGTRLSIL.

The rearrangement uses TRBV30 and TRBJ1-4; unclear D gene. This CDR3 spans 15 amino acids. Trimming pared 1 base from V and 7 bases from J, leaving 16 bases between. Germline CDR1 is GTSNPN and CDR2 is SVGIG (reference sequence). CDR3 sequence (DNA): TGTGCCTGGAGTGAGGGTTTGCTGCTTTCTGAAAAACTGTTTTTT. Its protein is CAWSEGLLLSEKLFF.

The sample holds a few counts of this clone. This chain links TRBV6-1 with TRBJ2-1; D unresolved. Germline V gives CDR1 MNHNS, CDR2 SASEGT. This CDR3 comprises 16 residues. V was pared by 2 bases and J by 1 base, with 12 bases between. The CDR3 DNA follows: TGTGCCAGCAGTGAAACCTTTTTCCTTTCCTACAATGAGCAGTTCTTC. It translates to CASSETFFLSYNEQFF.

A few counts support this clone. The chain employs TRBV6-4 and TRBJ1-2; 9 nucleotides agree with TRBD1. With 0 bases clipped from V and 8 bases from J, the junction kept 10 bases outside the gene matches. Per germline, CDR1 MRHNA and CDR2 SNTAGT. The CDR3 is made up of 16 amino acids. The CDR3: CASSDSSGTGSRGYTF. CDR3 DNA sequence: TGTGCCAGCAGTGACTCGTCGGGGACAGGGTCTCGGGGCTACACCTTC.

J is TRBJ2-2 and V is TRBV27; 8 bases align to TRBD2. CDR1 and CDR2 from the germline V gene are MNHEY and SMNVEV (reference sequence). The CDR3 is made up of 15 amino acids. The V segment lost 5 bases and the J segment 8 bases; nucleotides outside the gene matches: 10. CDR3 sequence: CASSLFGRGVGELFF. The CDR3, as DNA: TGTGCCAGCAGTCTTTTCGGGAGGGGAGTAGGGGAGCTGTTTTTT.

The J gene is TRBJ1-2, the V gene TRBV6-2 or TRBV6-3, with 7 positions matching TRBD1. V trimming: 5 bases; J trimming: 2 bases; junction bases outside the gene matches: 5. Germline V gene data show CDR1 as MNHEY and CDR2 as SVGEGT. The CDR3 sequence is 14 residues long. The CDR3 DNA reads as TGTGCCAGCAGTCGAGGACAGGCGAACTATGGCTACACCTTC. Its translation: CASSRGQANYGYTF.

This clone has a single count. The chain couples TRBV7-2 to TRBJ1-2, with D tentatively TRBD1 (6 bases). This CDR3 is 14 amino acids long. Germline lookup yields CDR1 SGHTA and CDR2 FQGNSA. With 2 bases removed from V and 9 bases from J, the gap between germline ends came to 16 bases. The CDR3 sequence: CASSLIVQGPSYTF. The CDR3 nucleotides are TGTGCCAGCAGCTTAATTGTTCAGGGGCCGAGCTACACCTTC.

V gene TRBV7-2 combines with J gene TRBJ2-7; TRBD2 matches at 8 bases. The germline V gene encodes CDR1 SGHTA and CDR2 FQGNSA. The CDR3 sequence is 14 residues long. Unmatched junction bases numbered 6, after V lost 3 bases and J lost 5 bases. This CDR3 reads CASSFGGGGHEQYF. The CDR3 DNA is TGTGCCAGCAGCTTCGGAGGCGGGGGGCACGAGCAGTACTTC.

This sequence joins TRBV13 and TRBJ2-1, with 12 bases lining up with TRBD2. Unmatched junction bases numbered 4, after V lost 5 bases and J lost 8 bases. The CDR3 has 14 amino acids. In germline, CDR1 is PRHDT, CDR2 FYEKMQ (reference sequence). The CDR3 loop is CASSLAGGWDEQFF. In nucleotides, the CDR3 is TGTGCCAGCAGCCTAGCGGGAGGGTGGGATGAGCAGTTCTTC.

V is TRBV29-1 and J is TRBJ2-1; D unresolved. Germline CDR1 is SQVTM and CDR2 is ANQGSEA. The CDR3 sequence is 14 residues long. V gave up 6 bases and J gave up 0 bases, with 12 bases separating them. The CDR3: CSVHRRGSYNEQFF. CDR3 bases: TGCAGCGTGCATAGAAGAGGCTCCTACAATGAGCAGTTCTTC.

CDR3 sequence: CAISESFEGGAYNEQFF. The CDR3 region has the DNA TGTGCCATCAGTGAGTCGTTCGAGGGCGGGGCCTACAATGAGCAGTTCTTC. The rearrangement uses TRBV10-3 and TRBJ2-1; D may be TRBD2 (6 bases). Looked up from germline, CDR1 is ENHRY and CDR2 is SYGVKD. The CDR3 runs to 17 residues. V was cut by 0 bases and J by 2 bases, with 14 bases left in between.

This chain links TRBV6-5 with TRBJ2-2, with D perhaps TRBD1 (6 bases). CDR1 MNHEY and CDR2 SVGAGI come from the germline V gene. This CDR3 has 14 amino acids. The V and J ends lost 8 bases and 5 bases respectively, with 15 bases between them. The CDR3: CASGLERGTGELFF. The CDR3 DNA reads TGTGCCAGCGGTCTTGAAAGGGGGACCGGGGAGCTGTTTTTT.

This clone appeared once. This rearrangement joins TRBV11-2 to TRBJ1-3; D remains unclear. This CDR3 has 14 residues. Trimming left V 3 bases short and J 2 bases short, with 8 bases between. In germline, CDR1 is SGHAT, CDR2 FQNNGV. The CDR3 DNA sequence: TGTGCCAGCAGCTTTAAACAGACTGGAAACACCATATATTTT. The encoded protein is CASSFKQTGNTIYF. The whole variable domain, remainder taken from reference TRBV11-2 and TRBJ1-3, is EAGVAQSPRYKIIEKRQSVAFWCNPISGHATLYWYQQILGQGPKLLIQFQNNGVVDDSQLPKDRFSAERLKGVDSTLKIQPAKLEDSAVYLCASSFKQTGNTIYFGEGSWLTVV.